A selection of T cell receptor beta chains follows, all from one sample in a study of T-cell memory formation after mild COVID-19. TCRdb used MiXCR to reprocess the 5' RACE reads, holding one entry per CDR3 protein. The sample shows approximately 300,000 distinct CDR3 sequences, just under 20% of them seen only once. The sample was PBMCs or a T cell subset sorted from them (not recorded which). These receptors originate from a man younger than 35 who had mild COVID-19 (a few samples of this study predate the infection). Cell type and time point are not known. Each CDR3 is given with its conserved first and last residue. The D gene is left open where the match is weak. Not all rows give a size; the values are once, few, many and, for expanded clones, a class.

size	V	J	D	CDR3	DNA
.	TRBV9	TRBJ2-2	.	CASRTANTGELFF	TGTGCCAGCCGGACGGCGAACACCGGGGAGCTGTTTTTT
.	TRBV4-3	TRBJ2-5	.	CASSQGKRGSETQYF	TGCGCCAGCAGCCAAGGGAAGAGAGGGTCGGAGACCCAGTACTTC
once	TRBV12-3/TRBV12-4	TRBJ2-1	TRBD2	CASSSVTSGGYEQFF	TGTGCCAGCAGTTCCGTGACTAGCGGGGGGTATGAGCAGTTCTTC
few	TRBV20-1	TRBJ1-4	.	CSARAGHQLQFF	TGCAGTGCTAGGGCGGGACACCAACTTCAGTTTTTT
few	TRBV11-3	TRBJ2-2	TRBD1	CASSRTGGTGGELFF	TGTGCCAGCAGCCGGACAGGGGGTACCGGCGGGGAGCTGTTTTTT
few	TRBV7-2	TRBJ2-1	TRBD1	CASSLLTGDREQFF	TGTGCCAGCAGCTTACTTACAGGGGATCGGGAGCAGTTCTTC
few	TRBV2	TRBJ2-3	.	CASSEDRGDTQYF	TGTGCCAGCAGTGAAGATCGGGGAGATACGCAGTATTTT
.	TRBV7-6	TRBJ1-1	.	CASSFGWNTEAFF	TGTGCCAGCAGCTTCGGTTGGAACACTGAAGCTTTCTTT
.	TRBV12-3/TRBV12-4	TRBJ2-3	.	CASRPGADTQYF	TGTGCCAGCAGGCCTGGGGCAGATACGCAGTATTTT
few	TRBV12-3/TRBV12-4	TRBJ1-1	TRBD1	CASSLADRQEAFF	TGTGCCAGCAGTTTAGCGGACAGGCAGGAAGCTTTCTTT
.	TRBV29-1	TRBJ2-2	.	CSVYRDTGELFF	TGCAGCGTCTACAGGGACACCGGGGAGCTGTTTTTT
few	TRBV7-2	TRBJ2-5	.	CASSSGAPFGAQYF	TGTGCCAGCAGCTCCGGGGCCCCATTCGGGGCCCAGTACTTC
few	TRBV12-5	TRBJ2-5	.	CASGLVLSSTGETQYF	TGTGCTAGTGGTTTGGTGCTCTCCAGCACCGGAGAGACCCAGTACTTC
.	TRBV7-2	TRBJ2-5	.	CASSLAFSIPETQYF	TGTGCCAGCAGCTTAGCGTTTTCAATTCCAGAGACCCAGTACTTC
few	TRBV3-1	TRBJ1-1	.	CASSQGGANTEAFF	TGTGCCAGCAGCCAAGGAGGGGCGAACACTGAAGCTTTCTTT
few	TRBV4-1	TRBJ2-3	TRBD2	CASSQVSSGVTDTQYF	TGCGCCAGCAGCCAAGTTTCCAGCGGGGTCACAGATACGCAGTATTTT
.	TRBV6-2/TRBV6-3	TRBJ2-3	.	CASSYPVTDTQYF	TGTGCCAGCAGTTACCCGGTCACAGATACGCAGTATTTT
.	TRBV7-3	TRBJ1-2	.	CASSAIPGTGNGYTF	TGTGCCAGCAGCGCCATCCCAGGGACGGGGAATGGCTACACCTTC
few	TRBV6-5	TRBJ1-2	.	CASSPDSFNYGYTF	TGTGCCAGCAGCCCGGACAGCTTTAACTATGGCTACACCTTC
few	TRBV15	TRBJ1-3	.	CATSKFRNGNTIYF	TGTGCCACCAGCAAGTTTAGGAACGGAAACACCATATATTTT
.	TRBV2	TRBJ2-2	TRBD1	CASRTGEAGELFF	TGTGCCAGCAGGACAGGGGAGGCCGGGGAGCTGTTTTTT
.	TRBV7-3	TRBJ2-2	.	CASSLTGVGELFF	TGTGCCAGCAGCTTAACCGGCGTCGGGGAGCTGTTTTTT
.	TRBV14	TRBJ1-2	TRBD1	CASSQEGGNYGYTF	TGTGCCAGCAGCCAAGAAGGGGGCAACTATGGCTACACCTTC
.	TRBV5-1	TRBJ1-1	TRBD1	CASSLGWTGVTEAFF	TGCGCCAGCAGCTTGGGATGGACAGGGGTGACTGAAGCTTTCTTT
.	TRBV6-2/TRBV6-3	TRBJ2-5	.	CASSYRWAQETQYF	TGTGCCAGCAGTTACCGGTGGGCCCAAGAGACCCAGTACTTC
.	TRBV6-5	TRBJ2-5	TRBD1	CASRPPRGLQGEETQYF	TGTGCCAGCAGGCCGCCTCGCGGGTTGCAGGGGGAAGAGACCCAGTACTTC
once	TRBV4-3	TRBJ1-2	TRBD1	CASSPEEGAGYGYTF	TGCGCCAGCAGCCCTGAGGAGGGGGCTGGCTATGGCTACACCTTC
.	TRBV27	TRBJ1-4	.	CASSFRGGGQAEKLFF	TGTGCCAGCAGTTTCAGGGGCGGGGGGCAGGCGGAAAAACTGTTTTTT